This T cell receptor (beta chain) emerged from a study of CD4+ T cells in melanoma. Assay used: immunoSEQ multiplex PCR; TCRdb lists only in-frame clones, some missing. Counted here are about 21,000 clones, 82% occurring once; the ten biggest clones make up less than 4.5%. From germline, CDR1 is SGHRS and CDR2 YFSETQ. The CDR3 spans 14 residues. V was cut by 4 bases and J by 3 bases, with 14 bases left in between. The J gene is TRBJ2-7, the V gene TRBV5-1; D might be TRBD2 (6 bases). Input material: cells from a culture (not recorded whether cultured in vitro). This clonotype originated in a human donor with melanoma. CDR3 DNA sequence: TGCGCCAGCAGCCTGGGGGGAGAACTCTACGAGCAGTACTTC. It encodes CASSLGGELYEQYF.